Below, one T cell receptor (beta chain) is given with its context. This CDR3 region has 16 residues. V was shortened by 2 bases and J by 8 bases, with 18 bases between the two germline ends. The germline gives CDR1 MNHEY, CDR2 SMNVEV (reference sequence). Primers for the PCR totalled 60 Vbeta and 13 Jbeta. TCRdb keeps only in-frame clones here, not all; method: immunoSEQ multiplex PCR. This sample has around 140,000 clones, with over 60% found just once. This sample stems from a study of cytomegalovirus exposure and HLA in healthy donors. The sequence was obtained from a woman between 18 and 29 years old in good health and CMV-seronegative. The sequenced sample was PBMCs. The chain couples TRBV27 to TRBJ1-4; the D gene is possibly TRBD1 (6 bases). DNA of the CDR3: TGTGCCAGCAGTTTAGGGTTCAGGGGCTTTGGCGAAAAACTGTTTTTT. It specifies CASSLGFRGFGEKLFF.